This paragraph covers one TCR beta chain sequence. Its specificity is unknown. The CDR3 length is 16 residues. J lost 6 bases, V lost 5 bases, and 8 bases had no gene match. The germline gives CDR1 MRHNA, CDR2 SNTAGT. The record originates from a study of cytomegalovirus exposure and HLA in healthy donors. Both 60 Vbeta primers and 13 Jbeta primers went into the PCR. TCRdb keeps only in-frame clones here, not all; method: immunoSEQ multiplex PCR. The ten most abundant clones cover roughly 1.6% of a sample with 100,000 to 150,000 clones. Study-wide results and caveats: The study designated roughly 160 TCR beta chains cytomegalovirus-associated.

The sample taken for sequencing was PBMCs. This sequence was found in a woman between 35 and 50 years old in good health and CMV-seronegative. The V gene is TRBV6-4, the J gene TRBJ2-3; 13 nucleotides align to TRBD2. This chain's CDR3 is CASSLLAGGAADTQYF. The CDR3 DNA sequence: TGTGCCAGCAGTCTACTAGCGGGGGGGGCCGCGGATACGCAGTATTTT.